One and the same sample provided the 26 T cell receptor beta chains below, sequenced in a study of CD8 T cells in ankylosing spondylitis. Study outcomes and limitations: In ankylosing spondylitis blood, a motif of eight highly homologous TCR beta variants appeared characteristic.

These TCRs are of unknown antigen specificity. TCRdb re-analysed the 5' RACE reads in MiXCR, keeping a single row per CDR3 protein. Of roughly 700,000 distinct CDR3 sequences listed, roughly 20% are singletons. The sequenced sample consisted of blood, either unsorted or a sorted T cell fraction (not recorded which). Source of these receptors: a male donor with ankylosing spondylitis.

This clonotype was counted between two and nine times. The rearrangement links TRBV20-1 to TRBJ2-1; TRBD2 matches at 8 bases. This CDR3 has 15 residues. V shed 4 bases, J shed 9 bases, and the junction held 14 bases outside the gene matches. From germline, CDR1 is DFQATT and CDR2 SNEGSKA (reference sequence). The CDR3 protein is CSAKEDGRGAGEQFF. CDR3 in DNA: TGCAGTGCTAAAGAGGATGGGCGGGGGGCCGGTGAGCAGTTCTTC.

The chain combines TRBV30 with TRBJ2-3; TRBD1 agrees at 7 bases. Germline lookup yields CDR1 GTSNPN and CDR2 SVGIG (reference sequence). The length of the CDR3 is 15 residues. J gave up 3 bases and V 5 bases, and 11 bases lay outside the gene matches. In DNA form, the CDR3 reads TGTGCCTGGGGGAAAAACAGGGGCATGACAGATACGCAGTATTTT. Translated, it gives CAWGKNRGMTDTQYF.

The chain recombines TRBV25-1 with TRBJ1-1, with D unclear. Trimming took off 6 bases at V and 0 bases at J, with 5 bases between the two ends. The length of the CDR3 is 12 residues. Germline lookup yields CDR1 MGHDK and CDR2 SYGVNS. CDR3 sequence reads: CASRKMNTEAFF. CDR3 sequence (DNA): TGTGCCAGCAGGAAAATGAACACTGAAGCTTTCTTT. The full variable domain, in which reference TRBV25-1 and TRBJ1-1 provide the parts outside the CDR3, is EADIYQTPRYLVIGTGKKITLECSQTMGHDKMYWYQQDPGMELHLIHYSYGVNSTEKGDLSSESTVSRIRTEHFPLTLESARPSHTSQYLCASRKMNTEAFFGQGTRLTVV.

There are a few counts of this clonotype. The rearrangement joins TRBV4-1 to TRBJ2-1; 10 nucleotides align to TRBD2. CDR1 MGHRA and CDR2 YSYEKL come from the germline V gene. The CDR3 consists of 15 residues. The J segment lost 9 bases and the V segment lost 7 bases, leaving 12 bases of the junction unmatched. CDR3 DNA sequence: TGCGCCAGCAAACCGAGCGGGAGGGCCCAGGTTGAGCAGTTCTTC. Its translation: CASKPSGRAQVEQFF.

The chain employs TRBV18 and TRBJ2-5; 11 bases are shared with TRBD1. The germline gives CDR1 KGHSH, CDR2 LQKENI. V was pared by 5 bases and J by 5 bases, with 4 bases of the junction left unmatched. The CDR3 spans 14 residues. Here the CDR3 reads CASSRTGGFETQYF. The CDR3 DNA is TGTGCCAGCTCAAGGACAGGGGGCTTCGAGACCCAGTACTTC.

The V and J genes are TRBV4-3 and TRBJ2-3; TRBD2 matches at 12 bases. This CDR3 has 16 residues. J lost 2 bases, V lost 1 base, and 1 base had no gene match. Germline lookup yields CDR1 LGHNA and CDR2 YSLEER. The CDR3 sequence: CASSQGLAGDTDTQYF. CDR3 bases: TGCGCCAGCAGCCAAGGACTAGCGGGAGACACAGATACGCAGTATTTT.

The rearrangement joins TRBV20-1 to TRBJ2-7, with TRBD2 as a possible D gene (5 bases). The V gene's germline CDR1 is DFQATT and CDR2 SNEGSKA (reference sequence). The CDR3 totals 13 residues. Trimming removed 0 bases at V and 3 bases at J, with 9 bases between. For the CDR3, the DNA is TGCAGTGCTAGAGACATTGAGGGCTACGAGCAGTACTTC. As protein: CSARDIEGYEQYF.

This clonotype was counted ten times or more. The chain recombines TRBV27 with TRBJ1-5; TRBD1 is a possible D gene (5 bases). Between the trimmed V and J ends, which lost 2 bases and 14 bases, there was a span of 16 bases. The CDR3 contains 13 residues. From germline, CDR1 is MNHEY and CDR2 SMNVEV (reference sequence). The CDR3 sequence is CASSLMESGPKHF. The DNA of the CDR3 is TGTGCCAGCAGTTTAATGGAGTCGGGACCGAAGCATTTT.

This chain's CDR3 is CSATRGGTYSNQPQHF. CDR3 nucleotide sequence: TGCAGTGCCACTCGGGGGGGGACATATAGCAATCAGCCCCAGCATTTT. J is TRBJ1-5 and V is TRBV20-1, with D perhaps TRBD1 (6 bases). Germline CDR1 DFQATT, CDR2 SNEGSKA (reference sequence). The CDR3 contains 16 residues. The V and J ends lost 6 bases and 0 bases respectively, with 18 bases between them.

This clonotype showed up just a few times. The CDR3 DNA reads TGTGCCAGCAGGAGGGGGACGGCGAGCTCTGGAAACACCATATATTTT. Translation gives CASRRGTASSGNTIYF. The chain recombines TRBV2 with TRBJ1-3, with D tentatively TRBD1 (6 bases). CDR1 SNHLY and CDR2 FYNNEI come from the germline V gene. This CDR3 has 16 amino acids. V lost 6 bases and J 0 bases, leaving 15 bases between the germline ends.

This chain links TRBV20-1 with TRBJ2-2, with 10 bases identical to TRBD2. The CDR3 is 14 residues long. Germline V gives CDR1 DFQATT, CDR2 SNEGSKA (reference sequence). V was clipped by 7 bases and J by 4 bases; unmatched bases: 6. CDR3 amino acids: CSGVAGGGTGELFF. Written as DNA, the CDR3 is TGCAGTGGTGTAGCGGGGGGCGGCACCGGGGAGCTGTTTTTT.

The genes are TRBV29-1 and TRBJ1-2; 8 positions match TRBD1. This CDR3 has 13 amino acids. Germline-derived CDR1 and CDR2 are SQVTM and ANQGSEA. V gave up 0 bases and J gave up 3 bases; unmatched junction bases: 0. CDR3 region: CSVEEDRDYGYTF. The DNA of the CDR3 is TGCAGCGTTGAAGAGGACAGGGACTATGGCTACACCTTC.

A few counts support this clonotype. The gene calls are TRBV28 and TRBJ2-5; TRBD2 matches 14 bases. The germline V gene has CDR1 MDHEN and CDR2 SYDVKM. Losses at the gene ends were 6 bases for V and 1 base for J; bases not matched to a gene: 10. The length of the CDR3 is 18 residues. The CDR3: CASSLPGLAGDVQETQYF. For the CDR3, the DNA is TGTGCCAGCAGCCTCCCGGGACTAGCGGGAGACGTCCAAGAGACCCAGTACTTC.

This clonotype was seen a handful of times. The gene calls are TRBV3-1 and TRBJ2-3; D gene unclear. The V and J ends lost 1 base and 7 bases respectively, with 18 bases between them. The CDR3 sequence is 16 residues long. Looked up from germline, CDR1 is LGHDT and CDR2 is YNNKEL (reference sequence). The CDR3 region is CASSQVGSRPMHTQYF. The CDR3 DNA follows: TGTGCCAGCAGCCAAGTCGGATCCCGACCCATGCATACGCAGTATTTT.

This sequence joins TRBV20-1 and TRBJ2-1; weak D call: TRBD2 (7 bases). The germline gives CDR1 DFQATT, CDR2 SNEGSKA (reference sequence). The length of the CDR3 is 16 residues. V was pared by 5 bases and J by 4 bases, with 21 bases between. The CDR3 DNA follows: TGCAGTGCTCCAGAGGGGGGGCGGACGGGGTACAATGAGCAGTTCTTC. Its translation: CSAPEGGRTGYNEQFF.

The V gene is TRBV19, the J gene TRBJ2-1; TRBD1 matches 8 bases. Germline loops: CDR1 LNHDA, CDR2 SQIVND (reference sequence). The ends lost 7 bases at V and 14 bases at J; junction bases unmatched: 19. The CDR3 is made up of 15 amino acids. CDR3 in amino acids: CASTQTRGPTKGKFF. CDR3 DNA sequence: TGTGCCAGTACCCAGACCAGGGGGCCGACCAAAGGGAAGTTCTTC.

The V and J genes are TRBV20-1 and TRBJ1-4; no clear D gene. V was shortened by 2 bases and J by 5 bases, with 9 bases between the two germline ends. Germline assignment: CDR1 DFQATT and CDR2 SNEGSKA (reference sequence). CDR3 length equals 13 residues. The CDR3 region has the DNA TGCAGTGCTAGACAGGTTCCCAATGAAAAACTGTTTTTT. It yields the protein CSARQVPNEKLFF.

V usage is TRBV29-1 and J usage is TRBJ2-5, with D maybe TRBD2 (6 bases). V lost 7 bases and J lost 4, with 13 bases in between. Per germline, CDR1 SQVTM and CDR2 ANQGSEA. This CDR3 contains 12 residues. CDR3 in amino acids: CSAGGRAETQYF. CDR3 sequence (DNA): TGCAGCGCCGGGGGAAGGGCAGAGACCCAGTACTTC.

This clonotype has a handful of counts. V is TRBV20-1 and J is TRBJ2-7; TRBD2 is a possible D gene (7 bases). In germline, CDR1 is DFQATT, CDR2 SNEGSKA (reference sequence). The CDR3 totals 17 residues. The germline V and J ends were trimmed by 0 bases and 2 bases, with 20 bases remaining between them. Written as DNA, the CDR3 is TGCAGTGCTAGAGATCTGTCGGGGGGCAGGCGACCCTACGAGCAGTACTTC. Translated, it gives CSARDLSGGRRPYEQYF.

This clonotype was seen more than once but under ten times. CDR3 loop: CASSPTGVNTEAFF. In DNA, the CDR3 is TGTGCCAGCAGTCCGACAGGGGTGAACACTGAAGCTTTCTTT. V is TRBV12-3 or TRBV12-4 and J is TRBJ1-1; 8 bases are shared with TRBD1. V was pared by 5 bases and J by 0 bases, with 2 bases of the junction left unmatched. The CDR3 loop spans 14 amino acids.

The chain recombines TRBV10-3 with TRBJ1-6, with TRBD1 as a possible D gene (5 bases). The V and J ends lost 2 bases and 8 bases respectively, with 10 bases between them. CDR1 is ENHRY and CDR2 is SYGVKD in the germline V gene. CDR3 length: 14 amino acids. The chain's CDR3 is CAISEDGGYSPLHF. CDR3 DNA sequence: TGTGCCATCAGTGAGGACGGGGGGTATTCACCCCTCCACTTT.

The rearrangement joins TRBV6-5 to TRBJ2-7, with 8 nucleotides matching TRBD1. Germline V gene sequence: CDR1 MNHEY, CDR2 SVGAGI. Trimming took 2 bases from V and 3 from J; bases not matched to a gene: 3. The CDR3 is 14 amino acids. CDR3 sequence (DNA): TGTGCCAGCAGTTACCTGGACAGGGACTACGAGCAGTACTTC. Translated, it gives CASSYLDRDYEQYF.

The CDR3 spells CASTRTGGDQPQHF. In DNA form, the CDR3 reads TGTGCCAGCACCAGGACTGGGGGGGACCAGCCCCAGCATTTT. V usage is TRBV27 and J usage is TRBJ1-5; a weak D match, TRBD1 (5 bases). The ends were cut back, 7 bases at V and 7 bases at J, with 17 bases in the middle. The CDR3 runs 14 residues. CDR1 MNHEY and CDR2 SMNVEV come from the germline V gene (reference sequence).

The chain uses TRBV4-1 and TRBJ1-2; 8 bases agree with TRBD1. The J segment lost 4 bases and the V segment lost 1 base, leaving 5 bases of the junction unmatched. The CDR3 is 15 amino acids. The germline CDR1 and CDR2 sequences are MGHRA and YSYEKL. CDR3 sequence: CASSQGDRSIYGYTF. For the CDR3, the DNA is TGCGCCAGCAGCCAAGGGGACAGGTCCATCTATGGCTACACCTTC.

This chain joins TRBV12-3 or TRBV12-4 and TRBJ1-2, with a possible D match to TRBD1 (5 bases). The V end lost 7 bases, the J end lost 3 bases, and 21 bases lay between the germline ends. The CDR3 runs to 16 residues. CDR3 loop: CASTVLGQDLYYGYTF. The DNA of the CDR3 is TGTGCCAGCACTGTGCTGGGGCAGGATCTCTACTATGGCTACACCTTC.

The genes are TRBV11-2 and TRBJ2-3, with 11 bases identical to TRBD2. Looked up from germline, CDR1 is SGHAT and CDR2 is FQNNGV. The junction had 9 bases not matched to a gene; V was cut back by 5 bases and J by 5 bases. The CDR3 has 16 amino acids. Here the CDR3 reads CASSTLAGGPKDTQYF. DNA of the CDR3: TGTGCCAGCAGCACCTTAGCGGGAGGGCCGAAAGATACGCAGTATTTT. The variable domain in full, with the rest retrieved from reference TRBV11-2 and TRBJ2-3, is EAGVAQSPRYKIIEKRQSVAFWCNPISGHATLYWYQQILGQGPKLLIQFQNNGVVDDSQLPKDRFSAERLKGVDSTLKIQPAKLEDSAVYLCASSTLAGGPKDTQYFGPGTRLTVL.